This T cell receptor (beta chain) was obtained from a study of blood T cell repertoires in COVID-19. Study-wide context: Researchers got acute and convalescent COVID-19 samples from the United States, Italy and Spain. Sample material is recorded as cDNA or gDNA derived from T cells, B-cell-depleted T cells, or PBMCs.

Authors' data handling: From reference gene primer amplification, estimates of nucleated cell counts were derived. This table comes from immunoSEQ multiplex PCR, and its TCRdb copy is limited to in-frame clones, with some not included. From that table come the V and J calls and clone size; the DNA was used to work out D and trimming. The sample has about 120,000 clones, roughly 85% seen once; the top ten hold 11%. The CDR3 runs to 15 residues. Germline V lookup: CDR1 ENHRY, CDR2 SYGVKD. V was trimmed by 6 bases and J by 0 bases, leaving 11 bases between them. The origin of this receptor is an elderly man with acute or convalescent COVID-19. This sequence joins TRBV10-3 and TRBJ2-2, with D maybe TRBD1 (5 bases). Sequencing was performed on peripheral blood. CDR3 bases: TGTGCCATCAGCACTGACAGCGCGAACACCGGGGAGCTGTTTTTT. It specifies CAISTDSANTGELFF.